This T cell receptor (beta chain) was sequenced for a study of blood T cell repertoires in COVID-19. Background on the study: There were acute and convalescent COVID-19 samples, and they came from the United States, Italy and Spain. T cells, B-cell-depleted T cells, or PBMCs supplied cDNA or gDNA.

In the original analysis: Amplification from reference gene primers served as the basis for estimated nucleated cell counts. The repertoire was sequenced with immunoSEQ multiplex PCR; TCRdb's copy has only in-frame clones and lacks some. The V and J calls and the clone size are those of that table, but D and trimming were determined from the DNA. The table has 250,000 to 300,000 clones, around 90% seen once. Unmatched junction bases numbered 2, after V lost 1 base and J lost 9 bases. In germline, CDR1 is SGHNT, CDR2 YYREEE (reference sequence). The CDR3 has 13 residues. The receptor was isolated from a woman in her thirties or forties with acute or convalescent COVID-19. J is TRBJ1-5 and V is TRBV5-4; 9 positions agree with TRBD1. Material for sequencing was peripheral blood. The CDR3 nucleotides read TGTGCCAGCAGCTTGACAGGGGGCCGGCCCCAGCATTTT. Protein sequence: CASSLTGGRPQHF.